This T cell receptor (beta chain) stems from a study of blood T cell repertoires in COVID-19. Across the whole study: The analysed material was cDNA or gDNA that came from T cells, B-cell-depleted T cells, or PBMCs.

This clone was recorded a few times. Per the original methods: Reference gene primer amplification in the assay estimated nucleated cell counts. The repertoire was sequenced with immunoSEQ multiplex PCR; TCRdb's copy has only in-frame clones and lacks some. V and J calls and clone size are as listed in that table; D and trimming were resolved from the DNA. The repertoire holds about 81,000 clones, with 70% to 85% as singletons. The germline gives CDR1 LNHDA, CDR2 SQIVND (reference sequence). The CDR3 contains 14 residues. V shed 3 bases and J shed 3 bases, with 12 bases lying between them. The TCR sequence derives from a human donor in a cohort sampled during active COVID-19. Material: peripheral blood. The gene calls are TRBV19 and TRBJ2-7; weak D call: TRBD1 (5 bases). The CDR3, as DNA: TGTGCCAGTAGTATCAGGGATTCAAGCTACGAGCAGTACTTC. As protein: CASSIRDSSYEQYF.